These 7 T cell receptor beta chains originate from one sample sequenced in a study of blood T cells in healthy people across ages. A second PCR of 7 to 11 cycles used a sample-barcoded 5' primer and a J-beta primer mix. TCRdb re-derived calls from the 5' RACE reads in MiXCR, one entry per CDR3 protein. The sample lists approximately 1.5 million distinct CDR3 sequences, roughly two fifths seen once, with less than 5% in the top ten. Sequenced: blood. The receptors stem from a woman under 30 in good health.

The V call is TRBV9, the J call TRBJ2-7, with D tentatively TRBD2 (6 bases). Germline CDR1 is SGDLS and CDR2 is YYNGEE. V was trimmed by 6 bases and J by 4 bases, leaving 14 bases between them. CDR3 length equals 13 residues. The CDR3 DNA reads TGTGCCAGCAATCGACTAGGCGATTACGAGCAGTACTTC. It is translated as CASNRLGDYEQYF.

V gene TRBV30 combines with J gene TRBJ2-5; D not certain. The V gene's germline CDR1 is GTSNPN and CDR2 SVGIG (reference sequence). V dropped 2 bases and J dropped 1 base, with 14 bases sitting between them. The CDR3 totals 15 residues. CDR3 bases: TGTGCCTGGAGTCGGATCGACACAATCCAAGAGACCCAGTACTTC. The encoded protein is CAWSRIDTIQETQYF.

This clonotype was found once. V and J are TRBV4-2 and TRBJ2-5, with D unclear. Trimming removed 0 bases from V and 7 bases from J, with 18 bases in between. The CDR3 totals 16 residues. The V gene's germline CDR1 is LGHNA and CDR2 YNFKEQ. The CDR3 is CASSQDSLFDVGTQYF. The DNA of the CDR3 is TGTGCCAGCAGCCAAGATTCTCTTTTTGATGTCGGGACCCAGTACTTC.

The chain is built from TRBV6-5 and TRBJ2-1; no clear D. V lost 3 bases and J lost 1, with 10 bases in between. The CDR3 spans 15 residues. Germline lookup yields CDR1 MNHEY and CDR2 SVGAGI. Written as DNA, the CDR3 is TGTGCCAGCAGTTATAACGGCAGGTCCTACAATGAGCAGTTCTTC. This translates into CASSYNGRSYNEQFF.

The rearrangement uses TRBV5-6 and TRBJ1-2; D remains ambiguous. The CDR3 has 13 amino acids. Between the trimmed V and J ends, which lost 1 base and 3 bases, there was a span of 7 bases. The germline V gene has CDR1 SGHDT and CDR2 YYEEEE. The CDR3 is CASSLSSDYGYTF. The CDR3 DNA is TGTGCCAGCAGCTTGTCCAGTGACTATGGCTACACCTTC. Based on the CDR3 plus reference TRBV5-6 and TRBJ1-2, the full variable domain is DAGVTQSPTHLIKTRGQQVTLRCSPKSGHDTVSWYQQALGQGPQFIFQYYEEEERQRGNFPDRFSGHQFPNYSSELNVNALLLGDSALYLCASSLSSDYGYTFGSGTRLTVV.

CDR3 sequence reads: CASSFFTSYEQYF. In nucleotides, the CDR3 is TGTGCCAGCAGCTTCTTTACCTCCTACGAGCAGTACTTC. V and J are TRBV7-2 and TRBJ2-7; D remains ambiguous. Germline CDR1 and CDR2: SGHTA and FQGNSA. Trimming removed 3 bases from V and 0 bases from J, with 6 bases in between. This CDR3 is built from 13 residues.

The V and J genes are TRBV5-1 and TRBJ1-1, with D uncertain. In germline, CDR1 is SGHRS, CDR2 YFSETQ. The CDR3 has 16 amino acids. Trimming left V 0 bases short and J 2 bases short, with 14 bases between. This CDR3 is CASSLDLGQINTEAFF. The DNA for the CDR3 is TGCGCCAGCAGCTTGGATCTCGGGCAGATCAACACTGAAGCTTTCTTT.